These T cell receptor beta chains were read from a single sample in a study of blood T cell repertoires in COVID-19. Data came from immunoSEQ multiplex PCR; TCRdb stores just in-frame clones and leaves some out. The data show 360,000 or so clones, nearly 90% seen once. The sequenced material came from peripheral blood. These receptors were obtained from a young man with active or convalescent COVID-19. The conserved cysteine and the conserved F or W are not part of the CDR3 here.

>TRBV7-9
ASSPRQGPNTGELF
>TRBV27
ASSSWLRGYGYT
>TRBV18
ASSPLRTGDEQY
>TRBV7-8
ASSRTQIEQF
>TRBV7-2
ASSLSLGANYGYT
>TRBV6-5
ASSRLGELF
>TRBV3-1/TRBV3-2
ASSQGAAYSNQPQH
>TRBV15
ATSMRTDTQY
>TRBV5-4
ASSLGTAGYT
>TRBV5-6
ASSLLSSYPPNYGYT
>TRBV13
ASSLRVGGRASDTQY
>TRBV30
AWSSGENTEAF
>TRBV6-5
ASSLEGASGNTIY
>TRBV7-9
ASSPLRDNTEAF
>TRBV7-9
ASQGDRQPYEQY
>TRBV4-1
ASSQLPGTGGGKLF
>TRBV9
ASSGRGGQETQY
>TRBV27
ASSLFAQGYGYT
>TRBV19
ASSPTRRTGNSYNEQF
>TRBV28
ASSFAGVGEQY
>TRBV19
ASRTGTGVQETQY
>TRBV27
ASSLRTSGTYEQY
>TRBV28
ASSPTATVYEQY
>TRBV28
ASSLSGQGRDEQY
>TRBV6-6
ASSPQGAAF
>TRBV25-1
ASSEFGTGNSPLH
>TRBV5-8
ASSLETPYQETQY
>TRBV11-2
ASTFTKTVYGNTIY
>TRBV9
ASSGQQGAFDSPLH
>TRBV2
ASSPSGTGAEQY
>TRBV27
ASSFFGSDTQY
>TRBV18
ASSPPFPYLNTEAF
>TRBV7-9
ASSLVGQNYGYT
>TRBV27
ASSWTGAMNTEAF
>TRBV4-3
ASSQDGTQGEKLF
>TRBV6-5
ASSYVKAGNEQF
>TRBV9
ASSVRLQETQY
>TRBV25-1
ASRDSQSYEQY
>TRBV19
ASSWGDTEAF
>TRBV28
ASSPSRQGAGQPQH
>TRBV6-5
ASSQIRGYEQY
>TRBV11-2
ASSLQGNTAPGNTIY
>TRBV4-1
ASSQDSGNTQY
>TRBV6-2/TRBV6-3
ASSYSTGLFMNTEAF
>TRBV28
ASNSDTGGGGNTIY
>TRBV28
ASSNFGLAASYEQY
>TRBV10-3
AISGRADEQF
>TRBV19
ASREGYTEAF